This entry lists 6 T cell receptor beta chains sequenced from one sample in a study of early T cells in non-severe SARS-CoV-2 infection. TCRdb recomputed calls from the 5' RACE reads with MiXCR, one row per CDR3 protein. The table lists about 39,000 distinct CDR3 sequences, around 5.8% of them singletons. The sample was whole blood, taken at baseline. The receptors were sampled from an adult who was a healthcare worker with PCR-confirmed SARS-CoV-2 infection or an uninfected control (not recorded which).

Ten or more counts support this clonotype. The chain recombines TRBV11-2 with TRBJ1-1; 7 bases agree with TRBD1. Germline V lookup: CDR1 SGHAT, CDR2 FQNNGV. CDR3 length: 15 amino acids. V lost 5 bases and J lost 10; bases outside the gene matches: 16. The DNA for the CDR3 is TGTGCCAGCAGCCCGATATCTAGGGGGACAGCCTTAGCTTTCTTT. It is translated as CASSPISRGTALAFF.

This clonotype has a handful of counts. The chain employs TRBV4-1 and TRBJ2-3; TRBD1 aligns across 10 bases. The CDR3 is 15 residues long. Germline V gene data show CDR1 as MGHRA and CDR2 as YSYEKL. J lost 2 bases, V lost 4 bases, and 3 bases had no gene match. The CDR3 sequence is CASSLGQGHTDTQYF. CDR3 coding DNA: TGCGCCAGCAGCCTGGGACAGGGGCACACAGATACGCAGTATTTT.

This clonotype appeared many times. The V call is TRBV7-2, the J call TRBJ1-5, with D tentatively TRBD1 (6 bases). The V gene's germline CDR1 is SGHTA and CDR2 FQGNSA. CDR3 length: 16 residues. Trimming shortened V by 5 bases and J by 0 bases, and 14 bases separated the two germline ends. For the CDR3, the DNA is TGTGCCAGCAGCACAAAGACAGGTTTTAGCAATCAGCCCCAGCATTTT. It is translated as CASSTKTGFSNQPQHF.

The chain combines TRBV3-1 with TRBJ1-1; D unclear. The germline V gene encodes CDR1 LGHDT and CDR2 YNNKEL (reference sequence). The CDR3 sequence is 13 residues long. Trimming pared 6 bases from V and 5 bases from J, leaving 13 bases between. The CDR3 spells CASRQQMGTEAFF. The CDR3 DNA reads TGTGCCAGCAGACAACAAATGGGGACTGAAGCTTTCTTT.

This clonotype has ten or more counts. The chain joins TRBV29-1 to TRBJ2-7; D is possibly TRBD1 or TRBD2 (5 bases each). The CDR3 loop spans 13 amino acids. Germline V gene sequence: CDR1 SQVTM, CDR2 ANQGSEA. Trimming removed 1 base at V and 9 bases at J, with 16 bases between. The CDR3 nucleotides are TGCAGCGTTGAAGGGACTGGGACCTTTTCGCAGTACTTC. Its translation is CSVEGTGTFSQYF.

This clonotype showed up many times. V and J are TRBV9 and TRBJ2-4, with 8 nucleotides matching TRBD1. The germline V gene encodes CDR1 SGDLS and CDR2 YYNGEE. The CDR3 covers 19 residues. The ends lost 4 bases at V and 7 bases at J; junction bases unmatched: 22. DNA of the CDR3: TGTGCCAGCAGCTCACCCCTGAAGAGGGCAGGGGGCGCGAGGAACATTCAGTACTTC. This encodes CASSSPLKRAGGARNIQYF. Supplemented by reference TRBV9 and TRBJ2-4, the full variable domain reads DSGVTQTPKHLITATGQRVTLRCSPRSGDLSVYWYQQSLDQGLQFLIQYYNGEERAKGNILERFSAQQFPDLHSELNLSSLELGDSALYFCASSSPLKRAGGARNIQYFGAGTRLSVL.